This T cell receptor (beta chain) was identified during a study of beta chain features in type 1 diabetes. Background on the study: The samples had approximately 110 million sorted cells examined in all.

Study-wide findings and caveats: Researchers report that Type 1 diabetes patients had moderately but significantly shorter TCRB CDR3s across all four CD4+ subsets.

Of note for this clone: Its antigen remains unknown.

Sorting that relied on CD45RO/CCR7/CD25/CD127/CD95/CD27 yielded CD4+ naive, central memory, regulatory and stem cell-like memory cells. Germline V CDR1 and CDR2: LNHDA, SQIVND (reference sequence). V lost 8 bases and J 0 bases, leaving 11 bases between the germline ends. The CDR3 has 13 amino acids. Of the isolated RNA, all was reverse transcribed, and so the sequenced material was expressed TCRB transcripts. The method was immunoSEQ multiplex PCR; TCRdb's version includes in-frame clones alone and lacks a portion of them. This table has roughly 700,000 clones, roughly 12% appearing once. The V gene is TRBV19, the J gene TRBJ2-7; TRBD2 is a possible D gene (5 bases). Sequencing was done on a sample of naive CD4+ T cells from blood. The clonotype comes from a young man with type 1 diabetes. As DNA, the CDR3 is TGTGCCAGTCGGGCAGGACTCTCCTACGAGCAGTACTTC. It specifies CASRAGLSYEQYF.